This T cell receptor (beta chain) originates from a study of blood T cell repertoires in COVID-19. Trimming took off 8 bases at V and 4 bases at J, with 14 bases between the two ends. The germline gives CDR1 LNHDA, CDR2 SQIVND (reference sequence). There are 13 residues in the CDR3. Original handling: Reference gene primer amplification gave nucleated cell count estimates. Data came from immunoSEQ multiplex PCR; TCRdb stores just in-frame clones and leaves some out. V, J and clone size were drawn from that table, and D and trimming were deduced from the DNA. The sample gives 150,000 to 200,000 clones, 90% to 95% of which show up once; roughly 4.5% is in the top ten.

The TCR sequence derives from a woman between 45 and 65 years old with acute or convalescent COVID-19. Sequenced material: peripheral blood. The chain employs TRBV19 and TRBJ1-1; maybe TRBD1 (6 bases). CDR3: CASHRDRGTEAFF. CDR3 sequence (DNA): TGTGCCAGTCACAGGGACCGTGGCACTGAAGCTTTCTTT.